Following are 21 T cell receptor beta chains from one sample sequenced in a study of shared T cell receptors in the human thymus. TCRdb keeps only in-frame clones here, not all; method: immunoSEQ multiplex PCR. The sample consists of approximately 760,000 clones, 80% to 90% of them appearing once. The same sample was also used in a study of human thymus T cells.

The sample consisted of thymocytes. The receptors here all came from a girl under three years old with a congenital heart defect.

The chain links TRBV4-1 to TRBJ1-6; D remains ambiguous. Trimming cost V 3 bases and J 3 bases, with 15 bases left between them. The CDR3 is 17 amino acids. The germline CDR1 and CDR2 sequences are MGHRA and YSYEKL. DNA of the CDR3: TGCGCCAGCAGCCATCTCCCAATGCGGTACTATAATTCACCCCTCCACTTT. Encoded protein: CASSHLPMRYYNSPLHF.

This clone was counted between two and nine times. This sequence joins TRBV30 and TRBJ1-2; TRBD1 matches at 7 bases. V shed 0 bases and J 5 bases; nucleotides not matched to a gene: 6. CDR1 is GTSNPN and CDR2 is SVGIG in the germline V gene (reference sequence). There are 14 residues in the CDR3. CDR3 bases: TGTGCCTGGAGTGTATGGCAGGGGGGATATGGCTACACCTTC. It yields the protein CAWSVWQGGYGYTF.

This clone appeared a few times. The chain carries TRBV5-5 and TRBJ2-2; 10 bases agree with TRBD2. CDR1 is SGHKS, CDR2 YYEKEE, per germline (reference sequence). V lost 0 bases and J lost 4; bases outside the gene matches: 6. The CDR3 loop spans 17 amino acids. The CDR3 loop is CASSLDRTSGVTGELFF. DNA of the CDR3: TGTGCCAGCAGCTTGGACCGAACTAGCGGGGTCACCGGGGAGCTGTTTTTT.

The V and J genes are TRBV4-2 and TRBJ1-6; no clear D gene. Trimming took off 2 bases at V and 0 bases at J, with 14 bases between the two ends. This CDR3 spans 18 amino acids. The V gene's germline CDR1 is LGHNA and CDR2 YNFKEQ. The chain's CDR3 is CASSQRPAASSYNSPLHF. The CDR3, as DNA: TGTGCCAGCAGCCAAAGGCCGGCTGCTAGCTCCTATAATTCACCCCTCCACTTT.

The CDR3 DNA is TGCGCCAGCAGCTTTGGAGGGGGGGCCGGGGAGCAGTACTTC. Its protein is CASSFGGGAGEQYF. The chain recombines TRBV5-1 with TRBJ2-7; TRBD2 is a possible D gene (7 bases). The V end was cut by 2 bases, the J end by 7 bases, with 16 bases between. Germline lookup yields CDR1 SGHRS and CDR2 YFSETQ. The CDR3 has 14 residues.

The chain recombines TRBV7-2 with TRBJ2-6, with TRBD1 matching 10 bases. The V segment lost 2 bases and the J segment 2 bases; nucleotides outside the gene matches: 9. There are 19 residues in the CDR3. The germline V gene encodes CDR1 SGHTA and CDR2 FQGNSA. This chain's CDR3 is CASSLSTGGAWTGANVLTF. In DNA, the CDR3 is TGTGCCAGCAGCTTATCGACAGGGGGCGCTTGGACTGGGGCCAACGTCCTGACTTTC. Full variable domain (outside the CDR3, taken from reference TRBV7-2 and TRBJ2-6): GAGVSQSPSNKVTEKGKDVELRCDPISGHTALYWYRQSLGQGLEFLIYFQGNSAPDKSGLPSDRFSAERTGGSVSTLTIQRTQQEDSAVYLCASSLSTGGAWTGANVLTFGAGSRLTVL.

The chain combines TRBV27 with TRBJ2-5; possibly TRBD2 for D (6 bases). V lost 3 bases to trimming and J lost 6 bases, with 20 bases between them. The CDR3 contains 16 residues. Germline V CDR1 and CDR2: MNHEY, SMNVEV (reference sequence). DNA for the CDR3: TGTGCCAGCAGTTTCGGGGGAAGGACTGGGGAGAAGACCCAGTACTTC. Amino acids: CASSFGGRTGEKTQYF.

The CDR3 region is CASGRGGTYNEQFF. The CDR3 region has the DNA TGTGCCAGCGGTCGCGGGGGGACCTACAATGAGCAGTTCTTC. The V gene is TRBV27, the J gene TRBJ2-1, with 8 bases fitting TRBD2. Germline V lookup: CDR1 MNHEY, CDR2 SMNVEV (reference sequence). V lost 8 bases and J lost 2; bases outside the gene matches: 5. The CDR3 has 14 amino acids.

The rearrangement uses TRBV7-6 and TRBJ1-1; 8 bases map to TRBD1. V trimming: 4 bases; J trimming: 1 base; junction bases outside the gene matches: 5. The CDR3 spans 15 residues. CDR1 SGHVS and CDR2 FNYEAQ come from the germline V gene. The CDR3 DNA follows: TGTGCCAGCAGCTCCCTGACAGGGGAGAACACTGAAGCTTTCTTT. This gives the protein CASSSLTGENTEAFF.

This chain links TRBV7-2 with TRBJ2-7; TRBD2 agrees at 16 bases. V was pared by 0 bases and J by 5 bases, with 10 bases of the junction left unmatched. Germline CDR1 and CDR2: SGHTA and FQGNSA. The CDR3 runs to 19 residues. The DNA for the CDR3 is TGTGCCAGCAGCTTAGCTGAGGGACTAGCGGGGGGGCCTGGGGACGAGCAGTACTTC. Its translation: CASSLAEGLAGGPGDEQYF.

The chain is built from TRBV12-5 and TRBJ1-4, with D perhaps TRBD1 (5 bases). The germline V gene encodes CDR1 LGHNT and CDR2 FRNRAP. The CDR3 length is 15 residues. With 3 bases removed from V and 8 bases from J, the gap between germline ends came to 16 bases. The CDR3 here is CASGLRGDLAEKLFF. The CDR3 nucleotides read TGTGCTAGTGGTTTACGGGGGGATTTAGCGGAAAAACTGTTTTTT.

This clone was counted between two and nine times. J is TRBJ2-1 and V is TRBV5-4, with D maybe TRBD2 (7 bases). Germline CDR1 and CDR2: SGHNT and YYREEE (reference sequence). The CDR3 runs to 13 residues. V was trimmed by 10 bases and J by 9 bases, leaving 20 bases between them. For the CDR3, the DNA is TGTGCCGCAGCGTCGGAGGGGGGGGGTGAGCAGTTCTTC. It specifies CAAASEGGGEQFF.

J is TRBJ1-2 and V is TRBV7-9; 9 bases fit TRBD1. The CDR3 has 13 amino acids. Germline V lookup: CDR1 SEHNR, CDR2 FQNEAQ (reference sequence). V lost 1 base and J lost 6; bases outside the gene matches: 0. The CDR3 loop reads CASSLGQGDGYTF. CDR3 DNA: TGTGCCAGCAGCTTAGGACAGGGGGATGGCTACACCTTC.

This clone was observed a handful of times. The gene calls are TRBV28 and TRBJ2-1; TRBD1 is a possible D gene (5 bases). Germline CDR1 and CDR2: MDHEN and SYDVKM. V dropped 3 bases and J dropped 2 bases, with 5 bases sitting between them. CDR3 length: 13 residues. This chain's CDR3 is CASSLGPYNEQFF. DNA for the CDR3: TGTGCCAGCAGTTTGGGGCCCTACAATGAGCAGTTCTTC.

This clone has more than one count but fewer than ten. The chain carries TRBV6-1 and TRBJ1-5, with 7 bases aligning to TRBD1. The CDR3 is made up of 14 amino acids. CDR1 is MNHNS and CDR2 is SASEGT in the germline V gene. V was pared by 7 bases and J by 4 bases, with 7 bases of the junction left unmatched. Written as DNA, the CDR3 is TGTGCCAGCACCGGGACAGAGCAAAATCAGCCCCAGCATTTT. It specifies CASTGTEQNQPQHF.

The CDR3 bases are TGTGCCAGCAGTTACGGGCCCCAGGCCGGGATCAAAAGGGGGGAGCAGTTCTTC. It translates to CASSYGPQAGIKRGEQFF. The chain links TRBV28 to TRBJ2-1; D possibly corresponds to TRBD1 (6 bases). In germline, CDR1 is MDHEN, CDR2 SYDVKM. Between the trimmed V and J ends, which lost 4 bases and 10 bases, there was a span of 29 bases. The CDR3 contains 18 residues. Using reference TRBV28 and TRBJ2-1 for the parts outside the CDR3, the full variable domain is DVKVTQSSRYLVKRTGEKVFLECVQDMDHENMFWYRQDPGLGLRLIYFSYDVKMKEKGDIPEGYSVSREKKERFSLILESASTNQTSMYLCASSYGPQAGIKRGEQFFGPGTRLTVL.

The chain is built from TRBV2 and TRBJ2-7; TRBD2 matches 8 bases. J lost 2 bases, V lost 6 bases, and 6 bases had no gene match. Germline loops: CDR1 SNHLY, CDR2 FYNNEI. The CDR3 is made up of 14 amino acids. The CDR3 DNA is TGTGCCAGCAGAGATTTCGGGGGGGCCTACGAGCAGTACTTC. It is translated as CASRDFGGAYEQYF. Using reference TRBV2 and TRBJ2-7 for the parts outside the CDR3, the full variable domain is EPEVTQTPSHQVTQMGQEVILRCVPISNHLYFYWYRQILGQKVEFLVSFYNNEISEKSEIFDDQFSVERPDGSNFTLKIRSTKLEDSAMYFCASRDFGGAYEQYFGPGTRLTVT.

V gene TRBV28 combines with J gene TRBJ1-5, with TRBD1 as a possible D gene (5 bases). The CDR3 is made up of 18 amino acids. CDR1 is MDHEN, CDR2 SYDVKM, per germline. With 3 bases removed from V and 0 bases from J, the gap between germline ends came to 18 bases. CDR3: CASSLRGGSGISNQPQHF. The CDR3, as DNA: TGTGCCAGCAGTTTGCGGGGGGGAAGTGGAATTAGCAATCAGCCCCAGCATTTT.

CDR3 sequence: CASSSRRDREINTEAFF. As DNA, the CDR3 is TGTGCCAGCAGCTCAAGGCGGGACAGGGAAATCAACACTGAAGCTTTCTTT. The chain couples TRBV7-8 to TRBJ1-1; 9 nucleotides line up with TRBD1. CDR1 and CDR2 (germline): SGHVS, FQNEAQ. The CDR3 runs 17 residues. With 4 bases clipped from V and 2 bases from J, the junction kept 11 bases outside the gene matches. The variable domain in full, with the rest retrieved from reference TRBV7-8 and TRBJ1-1, is GAGVSQSPRYKVAKRGQDVALRCDPISGHVSLFWYQQALGQGPEFLTYFQNEAQLDKSGLPSDRFFAERPEGSVSTLKIQRTQQEDSAVYLCASSSRRDREINTEAFFGQGTRLTVV.

The V call is TRBV6-5, the J call TRBJ1-4, with 7 bases identical to TRBD1. V trimming: 6 bases; J trimming: 3 bases; junction bases outside the gene matches: 4. The CDR3 has 14 residues. From germline, CDR1 is MNHEY and CDR2 SVGAGI. The CDR3 here is CASSRGTANEKLFF. As DNA, the CDR3 is TGTGCCAGCAGCAGGGGGACGGCTAATGAAAAACTGTTTTTT.

The chain combines TRBV2 with TRBJ1-6, with D possibly matching TRBD1 (6 bases). The V end lost 5 bases, the J end lost 3 bases, and 17 bases lay between the germline ends. The CDR3 runs to 17 residues. Germline V gene lookup returns CDR1 SNHLY and CDR2 FYNNEI. CDR3: CASSPQGSHHYNSPLHF. The CDR3 DNA follows: TGTGCCAGCAGTCCTCAGGGGAGCCACCACTATAATTCACCCCTCCACTTT.